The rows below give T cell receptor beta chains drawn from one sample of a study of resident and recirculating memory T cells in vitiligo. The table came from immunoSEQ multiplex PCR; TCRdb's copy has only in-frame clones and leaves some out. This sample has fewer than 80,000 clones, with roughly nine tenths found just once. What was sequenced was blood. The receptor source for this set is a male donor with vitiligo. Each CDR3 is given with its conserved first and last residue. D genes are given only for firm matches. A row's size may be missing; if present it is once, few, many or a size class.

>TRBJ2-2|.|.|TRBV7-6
TGTGCCAGCAGCTTAGCGTACCGGGTACGCACCGGGGAGCTGTTTTTT
CASSLAYRVRTGELFF
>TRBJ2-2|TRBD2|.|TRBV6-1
TGTGCCAGCAGGGTGACTAGCGCGAACACCGGGGAGCTGTTTTTT
CASRVTSANTGELFF
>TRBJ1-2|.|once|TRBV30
TGTGCCTCCATTATCCCAGGGATCTATGGCTACACCTTC
CASIIPGIYGYTF
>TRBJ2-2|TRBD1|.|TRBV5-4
TGTGCCAGCAGCCTAGGACAGGATATTACCGGGGAGCTGTTTTTT
CASSLGQDITGELFF
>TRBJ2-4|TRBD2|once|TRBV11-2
TGTGCCAGCAGCTTAGGTAGCGGGGGGGTAGCCAAAAACATTCAGTACTTC
CASSLGSGGVAKNIQYF
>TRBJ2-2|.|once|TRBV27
TGTGCCAGCAGGCCCATAGCGGAGCCGAACACCGGGGAGCTGTTTTTT
CASRPIAEPNTGELFF
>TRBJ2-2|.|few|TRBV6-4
TGTGCCAGCAGTGACAGTACAGTGAACACCGGGGAGCTGTTTTTT
CASSDSTVNTGELFF
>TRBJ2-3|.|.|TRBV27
TGTGCCAGCAGGTTGGGCAGTGTCCCGCCCACAGATACGCAGTATTTT
CASRLGSVPPTDTQYF
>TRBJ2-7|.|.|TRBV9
TGTGCCAGCAGCGGAGACAGCCGTAAGATACCGAGGGAGCAGTACTTC
CASSGDSRKIPREQYF
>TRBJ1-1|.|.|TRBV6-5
TGTGCCAGCAGTTACTCGGGGGGGCGCGGGACTGAAGCTTTCTTT
CASSYSGGRGTEAFF
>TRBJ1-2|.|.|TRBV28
TGTGCCAGCAGTTTCCCACGAGGCCAGATCAACTATGGCTACACCTTC
CASSFPRGQINYGYTF
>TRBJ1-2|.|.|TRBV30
TGTGCCTGGAGTGTTCGGTATGGCTACACCTTC
CAWSVRYGYTF
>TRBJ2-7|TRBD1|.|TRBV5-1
TGCGCCAGCAGCTCGATTTCCGGGACAGGCTTTCATCCTTACGAGCAGTACTTC
CASSSISGTGFHPYEQYF
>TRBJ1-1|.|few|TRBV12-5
TGTGCTAGTGGTTTCGGTTCAGGGGTTTCAGCCACTGAAGCTTTCTTT
CASGFGSGVSATEAFF
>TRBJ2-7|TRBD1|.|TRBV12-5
TGTGCTAGTGGTTTGTGGATGGGGACAGGTTCCTACGAGCAGTACTTC
CASGLWMGTGSYEQYF
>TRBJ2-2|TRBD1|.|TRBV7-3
TGTGCCAGCAGCTTAAGTCAGGGGGCGGGCACCGGGGAGCTGTTTTTT
CASSLSQGAGTGELFF